These T cell receptor beta chains were read from a single sample in a study of regulatory T cells in long-lasting Graves disease. TCRdb analysed the multiplex PCR reads with MiXCR anew, one entry per CDR3 protein. There are 200,000 to 250,000 distinct CDR3 sequences in the sample; around 20% occur only once, and over 9.5% lies in the top ten. Another study also made use of these data, one on T cells in Graves' hyperthyroidism and ophthalmopathy.

The source was peripheral blood mononuclear cells (PBMCs), collected at new diagnosis, from a patient treated with antithyroid drugs. These receptors all come from a woman in her thirties with Graves disease. Each CDR3 is given with its conserved first and last residue. D genes are given only for firm matches. Expanded clones get a size class; other rows say once, few or many, or leave the size out.

abundance	j_gene	d_gene	v_gene	CDR3nt	CDR3aa
.	TRBJ2-7	TRBD1	TRBV5-1	TGCGCCAGCAGCCCAAGGGACAGCTTCTCCTACGAGCAGTACTTC	CASSPRDSFSYEQYF
.	TRBJ2-5	.	TRBV2	TGTGCCAGCAGTGAAGCCCAGCCGGGCTCAGGGACCCAGTACTTC	CASSEAQPGSGTQYF
many	TRBJ2-7	.	TRBV7-6	TGTGCCAGCAGCTTAGGCGTAGGGGACTACGAGCAGTACTTC	CASSLGVGDYEQYF
many	TRBJ2-5	TRBD1	TRBV7-2	TGTGCCAGCAGCTCCGACAGGGCATCGGAGACCCAGTACTTC	CASSSDRASETQYF
few	TRBJ1-2	.	TRBV5-8	TGTGCCAGCAGTCCGGACGGAATTAACTATGGCTACACCTTC	CASSPDGINYGYTF
many	TRBJ2-1	TRBD2	TRBV27	TGTGCCAGCAGTTTCATGGCGGGGGTCTACAATGAGCAGTTCTTC	CASSFMAGVYNEQFF
many	TRBJ2-1	.	TRBV5-1	TGCGCCAGCAGCTTGGGAGGGGGTGGGCAGGGCAATGAGCAGTTCTTC	CASSLGGGGQGNEQFF
many	TRBJ1-2	.	TRBV2	TGTGCCAGCAGTCCTATACAGGAACCAACCTATGGCTACACCTTC	CASSPIQEPTYGYTF
.	TRBJ2-1	.	TRBV9	TGTGCCAGCAGCGTAGACGGTGTTAATGAGCAGTTCTTC	CASSVDGVNEQFF
many	TRBJ2-5	TRBD1	TRBV2	TGTGCCAGCAGGGCCGACAGGGCTGGAGCACAAGAGACCCAGTACTTC	CASRADRAGAQETQYF